This T cell receptor beta chain was recorded in a study of T cell responses to AZD1222 COVID-19 vaccine. Profiling relied on immunoSEQ multiplex PCR, and the TCRdb table lists in-frame clones only, not all of them. The profile shows roughly 170,000 clones, just over 85% of them singletons. In this sample, this clone turned up a few times. The CDR3 loop spans 15 amino acids. CDR1 SGHAT and CDR2 FQNNGV come from the germline V gene. With 0 bases removed from V and 5 bases from J, the gap between germline ends came to 11 bases. The sequence was obtained from an adult in good health. The rearrangement uses TRBV11-2 and TRBJ1-5, with D maybe TRBD1 (5 bases). The sequencing used peripheral blood, collected on day 0 of AZD1222 vaccination. This CDR3 is CASSLEAGGYQPQHF. DNA for the CDR3: TGTGCCAGCAGCTTAGAAGCCGGGGGGTATCAGCCCCAGCATTTT.